The T cell receptor beta chain under discussion was sequenced for a study of beta chain features in type 1 diabetes (dated by TCRdb to 2017 to 2018). For the study in its entirety: Mean age, gender distribution, total cell number and subset yield did not differ between patients and healthy donors. The study compared the TCRB repertoires of sorted circulating CD4+ T cell subsets in recently diagnosed type 1 diabetes patients with those in matched healthy donors. Regulatory and stem cell-like memory subsets were isolated from only 8 patients and 8 healthy donors, whereas naive and central memory subsets came from all 30 or so donors. A total of approximately 110,000,000 sorted cells were examined across all samples, and a strong correlation was observed between cell number per subset and RNA yield. General conclusions and limits of the study: Patients with type 1 diabetes made fewer insertions and deleted more nucleotides at VDJ recombination sites, implying thymic rearrangement abnormalities. In all four CD4+ subsets, TCRB CDR3 length was moderately but significantly shorter in type 1 diabetes patients. Shorter templates might have been favored by PCR, but patient and control samples were amplified and corrected together, so both groups would have been affected equally by any skew. Naive, central memory and regulatory TCRB repertoires appeared more similar among patients than among healthy donors. Because cDNA was sequenced instead of genomic DNA, highly expressing activated cells could be over-represented, though the groups showed no difference in activation or CD3 levels. Because the HLA sub-analyses included only small numbers of individuals, any influence of HLA type on TCRB rearrangement was left unresolved.

The V end gives up 6 bases and the J end 9 bases, leaving 7 bases in the junction not matched to a gene. Measured from the cysteine to the phenylalanine, the CDR3 is 15 residues long. CDR3 DNA is the only sequence kept; it has 45 bases, read in frame from the first base. CDR1 PRHDT and CDR2 FYEKMQ were looked up in the germline V gene (reference sequence). On this clone: Its target antigen remains unknown. No base quality values were provided; no much bigger clone lies one nucleotide off.

All of the isolated RNA was reverse transcribed with the High Capacity cDNA Reverse Transcription Kit, so expressed TCRB transcripts were sequenced. Naive, central memory and regulatory T cell samples underwent deep immunoSEQ sequencing, averaging about 3.57 million total reads per sample. After sorted cells were lysed in RLT buffer, RNA was extracted with DNase-treated RNeasy Micro or Mini kits, with the choice depending on cell number. To prevent cross-contamination, every cell subset was processed on its own, while patient and healthy donor samples were processed together. TCRB sequences were amplified from cDNA with the immunoSEQ multiplex PCR, producing 87-bp fragments spanning the CDR3 region. Sequencing of the amplicons was performed on the Illumina HiSeq platform. The paper's processing steps were these. Synthetic template baselines were used to correct PCR bias computationally, reads within Hamming distance 2 were collapsed, and singletons that could not be merged were discarded. Reads were aligned against IMGT to assign V, D and J genes, CDR3 length and insertions or deletions at six rearrangement sites. Within each subset, clonotype counts were normalized to sorted cell number, and only after that were true diversity and Gini coefficients computed with the tcR R package. Repertoire sharing was quantified using the overlap coefficient calculated on TCRB nucleotide sequences. Out-of-frame TCRB sequences from naive cells were analyzed as a proxy for the pre-selection repertoire. TCRdb mirrors the immuneACCESS table, restricted to in-frame sequences. Some clones are absent from its copies; in checked studies, under half trace to an unresolved V gene, and the reason for the others is unknown. The V and J calls and clone size are taken from that table; D and trimming were inferred from the DNA. The sample contains about 360,000 clones, roughly 12% of them found a single time. 0.017% of the sample is taken by the ten largest.

Each donor gave one peripheral blood draw, averaging roughly 100 mL, which was collected into heparinised tubes. A BD FACSAria II and a panel including CD45RO, CCR7, CD25, CD127, CD95 and CD27 were used to sort naive, central memory, regulatory and stem cell-like memory CD4+ T cells. Purity was above 95% for every sorted population. PBMCs were separated immediately by Lymphoprep density gradient centrifugation and were stained directly, without being cultured. Samples were stained and sorted in pairs, with one healthy donor and one patient per experiment, so that batch effects were minimized. The sequence was collected from a man aged 18 to 29 in good health. Sequenced: naive CD4+ T cells from blood. The cell subset or site label corresponds to: true naive CD4+ T cells. The V gene is TRBV13 and the J gene is TRBJ2-1; TRBD2 matches 14 bases in the middle. The CDR3 region: CASSLGLAGVPEQFF. The sequenced DNA is TGTGCCAGCAGTTTGGGACTAGCGGGAGTTCCTGAGCAGTTCTTC.